The 3 T cell receptor beta chains in this list originate from one sample, sequenced in a study of T cells after yellow fever vaccination. TCRdb used MiXCR to reprocess the 5' RACE reads, holding one entry per CDR3 protein. The repertoire holds roughly 94,000 distinct CDR3 sequences, with approximately 9% as singletons. Source: CD8+ T cells not binding an NS4B(214-222) dextramer, sorted from PBMCs, taken more than 13 days after the first yellow fever vaccination. The receptor source for this set is a man aged 18 to 30 who received the YFV17D yellow fever vaccine.

A few counts support this clonotype. The genes are TRBV7-9 and TRBJ2-7, with D perhaps matching TRBD2 (5 bases). The germline V gene encodes CDR1 SEHNR and CDR2 FQNEAQ (reference sequence). The V end was cut by 3 bases, the J end by 9 bases, with 9 bases between. The CDR3 totals 11 residues. The CDR3 here is CASSLGERQYF. In DNA, the CDR3 is TGTGCCAGCAGCTTGGGAGAACGGCAGTACTTC.

The V gene is TRBV10-3, the J gene TRBJ1-2; D is unclear. Germline V gene sequence: CDR1 ENHRY, CDR2 SYGVKD. CDR3 size: 11 residues. Trimming shortened V by 2 bases and J by 3 bases, and 1 base separated the two germline ends. The CDR3 sequence: CAISEDYGYTF. DNA of the CDR3: TGTGCCATCAGTGAGGACTATGGCTACACCTTC.

This clonotype was counted a few times. The J gene is TRBJ2-2, the V gene TRBV4-1; 7 nucleotides line up with TRBD2. The junction had 6 bases not matched to a gene; V was cut back by 0 bases and J by 5 bases. The CDR3 covers 16 residues. Germline loops: CDR1 MGHRA, CDR2 YSYEKL. The CDR3, as DNA: TGCGCCAGCAGCCAAGAAGGACTAGTTAGAACCGGGGAGCTGTTTTTT. Amino acid sequence: CASSQEGLVRTGELFF.